This note documents a single TCR beta chain sequence. Its antigen is not identified. Every TCR cDNA molecule bore its own unique molecular identifier. In TCRdb, the 5' RACE reads were re-called with MiXCR into one record per CDR3 protein. The table records some 100,000 distinct CDR3 sequences, over 8.5% of them present only once. Time point reported: sample taken at primary tumor resection. No cells were sorted before sequencing. The whole RNA sequenced was extracted from tumor, nontumor lung or frozen PBMC. Patients with untreated early-stage non-small cell lung cancer, numbering 55 to 75, were the donors. This entry is derived from a study of spatial heterogeneity in lung cancer. At the level of the study: Each unique TCR and UMI combination was seen more than ten times on average in raw reads.

This CDR3 is built from 13 residues. Germline values: CDR1 LGHDT, CDR2 YNNKEL (reference sequence). Trimming took off 3 bases at V and 7 bases at J, with 7 bases between the two ends. Study findings and constraints: Detection of ubiquitous tumor TCRs in blood was higher at resection than follow-up.

Sequencing used PBMCs, obtained at surgery. This TCR derives from a male donor with early-stage non-small cell lung cancer. V is TRBV3-1 and J is TRBJ1-6, with D uncertain. The CDR3 DNA is TGTGCCAGCAGCCATGGAGAGAATTCACCCCTCCACTTT. This translates into CASSHGENSPLHF.